The 16 T cell receptor beta chains reported below all come from one sample, sequenced in a study of shared clonotypes between healthy human individuals. The assay was immunoSEQ multiplex PCR, and TCRdb's table has in-frame clones only and misses some. This table holds about 2.4 million clones, roughly 93% found once. The sequenced sample consisted of naive CD4+ T cells from PBMCs. Regarding subset: CD45RA+ positively selected. Receptors originate from a man between 18 and 29 years old in good health. Some clones in this sample may be carry-over from other donors' samples.

This clone came up once. The chain links TRBV6-1 to TRBJ1-1, with unresolved D. Per the germline V gene, CDR1 is MNHNS and CDR2 is SASEGT. The CDR3 has 15 residues. Trimming shortened V by 0 bases and J by 0 bases, and 8 bases separated the two germline ends. CDR3 residues: CASSEALHMNTEAFF. The CDR3 DNA reads TGTGCCAGCAGTGAAGCATTACACATGAACACTGAAGCTTTCTTT.

The chain links TRBV11-2 to TRBJ2-5, with D perhaps TRBD1 (5 bases). The DNA end favors TRBJ2-7, so the J call may be wrong. The CDR3 covers 12 residues. Germline values: CDR1 SGHAT, CDR2 FQNNGV. The CDR3 region is CASSLTVYEQYF. DNA of the CDR3: TGTGCCAGCAGCTTGACAGTCTACGAGCAGTACTTC.

The chain combines TRBV19 with TRBJ2-7, with unresolved D. V lost 8 bases to trimming and J lost 2 bases, with 13 bases between them. CDR1 and CDR2 (germline): LNHDA, SQIVND (reference sequence). The CDR3 extends over 13 amino acids. The CDR3 region has the DNA TGTGCCAGTTCGAGTGTCCATCCCTACGAGCAGTACTTC. It yields the protein CASSSVHPYEQYF.

There are a few counts of this clone. The chain joins TRBV5-5 to TRBJ2-7, with TRBD1 identical over 10 bases. The V segment lost 3 bases and the J segment 7 bases; nucleotides outside the gene matches: 7. The CDR3 totals 14 residues. Germline CDR1 is SGHKS and CDR2 is YYEKEE (reference sequence). CDR3 nucleotide sequence: TGTGCCAGCAGCTCCGGGACAGGGGTTCGGGAGCAGTACTTC. This encodes CASSSGTGVREQYF.

The genes are TRBV2 and TRBJ1-3, with D possibly being TRBD1 (6 bases). The CDR3 spans 16 residues. CDR1 and CDR2 from the germline V gene are SNHLY and FYNNEI. V was clipped by 6 bases and J by 1 base, with 16 bases between them. The DNA for the CDR3 is TGTGCCAGCAGCGTGGACAGACTCCCTTCTGGAAACACCATATATTTT. It encodes CASSVDRLPSGNTIYF. Combining the CDR3 with reference TRBV2 and TRBJ1-3 gives the whole variable domain EPEVTQTPSHQVTQMGQEVILRCVPISNHLYFYWYRQILGQKVEFLVSFYNNEISEKSEIFDDQFSVERPDGSNFTLKIRSTKLEDSAMYFCASSVDRLPSGNTIYFGEGSWLTVV.

The CDR3 nucleotides read TGCAGCGTTGGGGGCACGAACAAGAACGAGCAGTACTTC. As protein: CSVGGTNKNEQYF. This chain connects TRBV29-1 to TRBJ2-7, with D maybe TRBD1 (5 bases). V dropped 4 bases and J dropped 5 bases, with 15 bases sitting between them. Germline V CDR1 and CDR2: SQVTM, ANQGSEA. The CDR3 is 13 amino acids.

The V call is TRBV11-2, the J call TRBJ2-7; 12 bases match TRBD2. CDR3 length: 14 residues. V trimming: 5 bases; J trimming: 2 bases; junction bases outside the gene matches: 1. The V gene's germline CDR1 is SGHAT and CDR2 FQNNGV. The CDR3: CASSPSGRAYEQYF. The CDR3 nucleotides read TGTGCCAGCAGCCCTAGCGGGAGGGCCTACGAGCAGTACTTC.

This chain links TRBV30 with TRBJ2-7; D perhaps matches TRBD1 (5 bases). The CDR3 consists of 13 residues. The V and J ends lost 3 bases and 5 bases respectively, with 14 bases between them. Germline V CDR1 and CDR2: GTSNPN, SVGIG (reference sequence). This CDR3 is CAWRVQGTHEQYF. The CDR3 coding sequence is TGTGCCTGGAGGGTCCAGGGTACCCACGAGCAGTACTTC.

The chain couples TRBV4-1 to TRBJ2-7; TRBD2 might be the D (6 bases). This CDR3 spans 15 amino acids. V lost 0 bases to trimming and J lost 1 base, with 10 bases between them. CDR1 and CDR2 (germline): MGHRA, YSYEKL. CDR3 bases: TGCGCCAGCAGCCAAGATGGGGGGAGATCCTACGAGCAGTACTTC. Translating it yields CASSQDGGRSYEQYF.

This chain uses TRBV18 with TRBJ1-4, with D possibly being TRBD1 (5 bases). CDR3 length equals 17 residues. Germline CDR1 is KGHSH and CDR2 is LQKENI. Trimming took 3 bases from V and 4 from J, leaving 18 bases between them. DNA for the CDR3: TGTGCCAGCTCACCTTTTCCTGGACACCGCATTAATGAAAAACTGTTTTTT. Protein sequence: CASSPFPGHRINEKLFF.

The CDR3 bases are TGTGCCAGCAGTTTATGGACAGCTAACTATGGCTACACCTTC. Translation gives CASSLWTANYGYTF. The chain uses TRBV28 and TRBJ1-2; D might be TRBD1 (5 bases). Looked up from germline, CDR1 is MDHEN and CDR2 is SYDVKM. V was shortened by 0 bases and J by 0 bases, with 5 bases between the two germline ends. The CDR3 has 14 residues.

This chain links TRBV5-1 with TRBJ2-3; 7 bases fit TRBD2. The CDR3 is made up of 15 amino acids. V gave up 4 bases and J gave up 1 base; unmatched junction bases: 6. Germline values: CDR1 SGHRS, CDR2 YFSETQ. This chain's CDR3 is CASSGSGGGTDTQYF. The CDR3 region has the DNA TGCGCCAGCAGCGGCTCGGGAGGAGGCACAGATACGCAGTATTTT. Full variable domain (outside the CDR3, taken from reference TRBV5-1 and TRBJ2-3): KAGVTQTPRYLIKTRGQQVTLSCSPISGHRSVSWYQQTPGQGLQFLFEYFSETQRNKGNFPGRFSGRQFSNSRSEMNVSTLELGDSALYLCASSGSGGGTDTQYFGPGTRLTVL.

The CDR3 region has the DNA TGCGCCAGCAGCTCCCCGGGACAGGGGAAAGTCGGTGGCTACACCTTC. Translating gives CASSSPGQGKVGGYTF. The rearrangement links TRBV5-1 to TRBJ1-2; 10 bases fit TRBD1. This CDR3 is 16 amino acids long. The J segment lost 7 bases and the V segment lost 3 bases, leaving 12 bases of the junction unmatched. CDR1 SGHRS and CDR2 YFSETQ come from the germline V gene.

The rearrangement uses TRBV4-2 and TRBJ2-1, with 10 bases lining up with TRBD2. Trimming cost V 0 bases and J 7 bases; bases outside gene matches: 6. Looked up from germline, CDR1 is LGHNA and CDR2 is YNFKEQ. The CDR3 length is 16 residues. The CDR3: CASSQDNSGRYNEQFF. In DNA, the CDR3 is TGTGCCAGCAGCCAAGATAATAGCGGGAGGTATAATGAGCAGTTCTTC.

V is TRBV19 and J is TRBJ2-1; 10 positions match TRBD2. Trimming removed 5 bases from V and 4 bases from J; junction bases left unmatched: 11. Germline loops: CDR1 LNHDA, CDR2 SQIVND (reference sequence). The length of the CDR3 is 17 residues. The CDR3 sequence: CASSSSMKREGYNEQFF. CDR3 in DNA: TGTGCCAGTAGTTCGAGCATGAAGCGGGAGGGATACAATGAGCAGTTCTTC.

In this sample, this clone turned up once. The chain uses TRBV14 and TRBJ2-7; D remains ambiguous. V dropped 4 bases and J dropped 0 bases, with 19 bases sitting between them. CDR3 length equals 17 residues. CDR1 SGHDN and CDR2 FVKESK come from the germline V gene. The CDR3 coding sequence is TGTGCCAGCAGCCCGACCACGTCCAGGTGGAGCTCCTACGAGCAGTACTTC. Amino acid sequence: CASSPTTSRWSSYEQYF.